Listed here is a single T cell receptor (beta chain). The source of the sample is a study of cytomegalovirus exposure and HLA in healthy donors. In the study overall: The study placed less than 90% of its approximately 430 genotyped donors in the Caucasian-associated ancestry cluster.

Amplification used 60 Vbeta primers and 13 Jbeta primers. This table comes from immunoSEQ multiplex PCR, and its TCRdb copy is limited to in-frame clones, with some not included. The sample gives some 200,000 clones, about 77% of which show up once; about 2.6% is in the top ten. The CDR3 runs 16 residues. Germline lookup yields CDR1 MNHEY and CDR2 SMNVEV (reference sequence). Trimming shortened V by 5 bases and J by 1 base, and 16 bases separated the two germline ends. This chain uses TRBV27 with TRBJ2-3; D possibly corresponds to TRBD2 (5 bases). Sequenced input: PBMCs. The TCR sequence derives from a female donor in good health and CMV-seronegative. The CDR3 DNA is TGTGCCAGCAGTCCCCAAGAGGGTACTGGCACAGATACGCAGTATTTT. Protein: CASSPQEGTGTDTQYF.